Sequencing of this T cell receptor (beta chain) was carried out in a study of T cell responses to AZD1222 COVID-19 vaccine. General study results and limits: A mostly white British donor set with more females was recruited, and clonal diversity was possibly underestimated.

Clones were sequenced by immunoSEQ multiplex PCR, and TCRdb holds only the in-frame ones, with some missing. The sample contains about 110,000 clones, approximately 91% of which appear only once. CDR3 length equals 14 residues. V dropped 4 bases and J dropped 6; count of bases not matched to a gene: 6. In germline, CDR1 is PRHDT, CDR2 FYEKMQ (reference sequence). On this clone: Its antigen remains unknown.

This chain connects TRBV13 to TRBJ2-1; 7 nucleotides align to TRBD1. This TCR derives from an adult in good health. This material consisted of peripheral blood, taken on day 0 of AZD1222 vaccination. This CDR3 is CASSYGTGVNEQFF. CDR3 DNA: TGTGCCAGCAGCTACGGAACAGGGGTCAATGAGCAGTTCTTC.